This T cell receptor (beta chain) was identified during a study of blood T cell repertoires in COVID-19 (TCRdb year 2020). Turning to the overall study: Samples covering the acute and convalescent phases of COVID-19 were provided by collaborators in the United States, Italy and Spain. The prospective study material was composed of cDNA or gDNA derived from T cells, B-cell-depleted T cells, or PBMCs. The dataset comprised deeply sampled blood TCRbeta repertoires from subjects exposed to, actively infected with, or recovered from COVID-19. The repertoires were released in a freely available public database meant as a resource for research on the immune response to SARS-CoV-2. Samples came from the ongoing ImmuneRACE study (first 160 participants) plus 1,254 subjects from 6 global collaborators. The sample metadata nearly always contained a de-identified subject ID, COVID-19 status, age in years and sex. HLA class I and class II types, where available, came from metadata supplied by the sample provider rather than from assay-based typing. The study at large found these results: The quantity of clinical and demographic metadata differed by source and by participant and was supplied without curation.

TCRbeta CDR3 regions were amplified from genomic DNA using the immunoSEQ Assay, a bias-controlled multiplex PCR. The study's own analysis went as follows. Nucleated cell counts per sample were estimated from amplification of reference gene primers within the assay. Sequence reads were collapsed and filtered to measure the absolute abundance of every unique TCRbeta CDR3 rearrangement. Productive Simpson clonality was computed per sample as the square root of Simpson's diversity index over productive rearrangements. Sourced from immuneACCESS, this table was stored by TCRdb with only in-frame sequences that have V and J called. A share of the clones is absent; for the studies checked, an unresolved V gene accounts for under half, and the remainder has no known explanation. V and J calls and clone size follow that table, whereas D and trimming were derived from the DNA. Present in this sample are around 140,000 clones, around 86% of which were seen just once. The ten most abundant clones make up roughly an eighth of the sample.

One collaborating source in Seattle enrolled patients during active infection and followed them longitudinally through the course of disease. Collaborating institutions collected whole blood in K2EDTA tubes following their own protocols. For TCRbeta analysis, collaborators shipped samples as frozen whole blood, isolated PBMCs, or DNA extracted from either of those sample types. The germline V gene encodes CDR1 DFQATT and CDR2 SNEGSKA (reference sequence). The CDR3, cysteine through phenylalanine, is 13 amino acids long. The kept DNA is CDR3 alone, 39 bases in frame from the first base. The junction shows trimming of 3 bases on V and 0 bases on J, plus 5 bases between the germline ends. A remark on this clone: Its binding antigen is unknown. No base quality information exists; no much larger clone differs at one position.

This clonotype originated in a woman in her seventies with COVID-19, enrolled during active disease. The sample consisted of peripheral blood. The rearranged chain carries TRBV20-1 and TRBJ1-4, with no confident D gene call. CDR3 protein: CSASVTTNEKLFF. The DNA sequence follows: TGCAGTGCTAGTGTCACAACTAATGAAAAACTGTTTTTT.